Shown below are 23 T cell receptor beta chains from a single sample sequenced in a study of blood T cell repertoires in COVID-19. TCRdb's copy holds only in-frame clones and misses some; the assay was immunoSEQ multiplex PCR. Altogether 430,000 or so clones are present, 88% being singletons, with the ten largest covering 1.8%. Sequencing used PBMCs or T cells enriched from blood (not recorded which). The receptors stem from a woman between 40 and 50 years old who had recovered from COVID-19.

The rearrangement uses TRBV7-7 and TRBJ1-1; 9 bases match TRBD1. J was trimmed by 5 bases and V by 3 bases; bases with no gene match: 13. The CDR3 sequence is 17 residues long. The germline gives CDR1 SSHAT, CDR2 FNYEAQ (reference sequence). CDR3 residues: CASSFFPGQGFETEAFF. As DNA, the CDR3 is TGTGCCAGCAGCTTTTTTCCGGGACAGGGTTTTGAGACTGAAGCTTTCTTT.

The rearrangement uses TRBV6-5 and TRBJ1-5; D remains ambiguous. The CDR3 covers 12 residues. The V end was cut by 8 bases, the J end by 4 bases, with 9 bases between. CDR1 and CDR2 from the germline V gene are MNHEY and SVGAGI. The CDR3 spells CASGRANQPQHF. CDR3 nucleotide sequence: TGTGCCAGCGGGAGGGCAAATCAGCCCCAGCATTTT.

The rearrangement links TRBV4-1 to TRBJ2-6; D perhaps matches TRBD1 (6 bases). The CDR3 runs 18 residues. V was pared by 5 bases and J by 5 bases, with 22 bases between. Germline V gene lookup returns CDR1 MGHRA and CDR2 YSYEKL. CDR3 amino acids: CASSALAGAPVRANVLTF. Here the CDR3 DNA reads TGCGCCAGCAGCGCCCTGGCAGGGGCGCCCGTTAGGGCCAACGTCCTGACTTTC.

V and J are TRBV7-2 and TRBJ2-1; TRBD2 matches at 10 bases. Germline CDR1 and CDR2: SGHTA and FQGNSA. The trim removed 8 bases at V and 0 bases at J, leaving 16 bases unmatched. This CDR3 is 19 amino acids long. The CDR3 DNA reads TGTGCCAGCGGCCAGACTAGCGGGTTATACCCTTCCTCCTACAATGAGCAGTTCTTC. Its protein is CASGQTSGLYPSSYNEQFF.

The V and J genes are TRBV5-6 and TRBJ2-3; 9 bases agree with TRBD2. J was trimmed by 0 bases and V by 0 bases; bases with no gene match: 2. The CDR3 runs to 16 residues. The germline V gene has CDR1 SGHDT and CDR2 YYEEEE. CDR3 coding DNA: TGTGCCAGCAGCTTGGTTCTAGCGGGAAGCACAGATACGCAGTATTTT. Translating it yields CASSLVLAGSTDTQYF.

V and J are TRBV4-1 and TRBJ2-2, with 7 bases fitting TRBD2. Germline V gene sequence: CDR1 MGHRA, CDR2 YSYEKL. There are 17 residues in the CDR3. Trimming cost V 4 bases and J 4 bases; bases outside gene matches: 12. The CDR3 DNA is TGCGCCAGCAGCCCAGCCCGGGGAGGGCTTAGCACCGGGGAGCTGTTTTTT. It specifies CASSPARGGLSTGELFF.

Regarding this clone: The same CDR3 can be traced to other DNA sequences in this sample. V gene TRBV5-1 combines with J gene TRBJ1-3; D unresolved. Trimming shortened V by 0 bases and J by 0 bases, and 4 bases separated the two germline ends. Germline V gene data show CDR1 as SGHRS and CDR2 as YFSETQ. The CDR3 contains 14 residues. The CDR3 coding sequence is TGCGCCAGCAGCTTGGGGAGCTCTGGAAACACCATATATTTT. Amino acids: CASSLGSSGNTIYF. Full variable domain (remainder filled in from reference TRBV5-1 and TRBJ1-3): KAGVTQTPRYLIKTRGQQVTLSCSPISGHRSVSWYQQTPGQGLQFLFEYFSETQRNKGNFPGRFSGRQFSNSRSEMNVSTLELGDSALYLCASSLGSSGNTIYFGEGSWLTVV.

J is TRBJ1-6 and V is TRBV28; D gene unclear. Germline V gene data show CDR1 as MDHEN and CDR2 as SYDVKM. The CDR3 is 11 residues long. Trimming pared 2 bases from V and 14 bases from J, leaving 7 bases between. For the CDR3, the DNA is TGTGCCAGCAGTTTAGGGCGTTCCCTCCACTTT. This sequence encodes CASSLGRSLHF. Combining the CDR3 with reference TRBV28 and TRBJ1-6 gives the whole variable domain DVKVTQSSRYLVKRTGEKVFLECVQDMDHENMFWYRQDPGLGLRLIYFSYDVKMKEKGDIPEGYSVSREKKERFSLILESASTNQTSMYLCASSLGRSLHFGNGTRLTVT.

This clone came up a few times. The chain joins TRBV27 to TRBJ1-3; 8 bases align to TRBD1. V lost 8 bases to trimming and J lost 0 bases; unmatched junction nucleotides: 9. The CDR3 totals 16 residues. Germline CDR1 reads MNHEY; CDR2 reads SMNVEV (reference sequence). The CDR3 here is CASSLGGTGSGNTIYF. CDR3 DNA: TGTGCCAGCTCCCTAGGGGGGACAGGCTCTGGAAACACCATATATTTT.

The chain has TRBV5-1 and TRBJ1-1; TRBD1 is a possible D gene (5 bases). The CDR3 consists of 13 residues. Germline assignment: CDR1 SGHRS and CDR2 YFSETQ. V dropped 6 bases and J dropped 3 bases, with 12 bases sitting between them. CDR3 DNA sequence: TGCGCCAGCACCCGTGGGGGGGACACTGAAGCTTTCTTT. Residues: CASTRGGDTEAFF. Supplemented by reference TRBV5-1 and TRBJ1-1, the full variable domain reads KAGVTQTPRYLIKTRGQQVTLSCSPISGHRSVSWYQQTPGQGLQFLFEYFSETQRNKGNFPGRFSGRQFSNSRSEMNVSTLELGDSALYLCASTRGGDTEAFFGQGTRLTVV.

The chain employs TRBV2 and TRBJ1-1; weak D call: TRBD1 (5 bases). This CDR3 comprises 15 residues. Germline V lookup: CDR1 SNHLY, CDR2 FYNNEI. Trimming took 0 bases from V and 4 from J, leaving 12 bases between them. Here the CDR3 reads CASSEAIGVGTEAFF. CDR3 in DNA: TGTGCCAGCAGTGAAGCGATAGGGGTAGGCACTGAAGCTTTCTTT.

This chain links TRBV18 with TRBJ2-2, with 7 bases fitting TRBD1. Germline V gene data show CDR1 as KGHSH and CDR2 as LQKENI. CDR3 size: 15 residues. The V gene end was trimmed by 6 bases and the J gene end by 0 bases; junction bases not matched to a gene: 4. The CDR3 sequence: CASSLGQANTGELFF. The CDR3 coding sequence is TGTGCCAGCTCCCTCGGACAGGCGAACACCGGGGAGCTGTTTTTT.

The chain has TRBV15 and TRBJ2-7, with 15 bases aligning to TRBD2. The CDR3 runs 16 residues. Trimming cost V 1 base and J 12 bases; bases outside gene matches: 10. CDR1 is LNHNV and CDR2 is YYDKDF in the germline V gene (reference sequence). DNA for the CDR3: TGTGCCACCAGCAGAGTATCGGGACTAGCGGGAGGATCCCTGTACTTC. Translated: CATSRVSGLAGGSLYF.

The chain employs TRBV11-3 and TRBJ2-1, with unresolved D. CDR1 and CDR2 from the germline V gene are SGHNT and YENEEA. Trimming stripped 2 bases from V and 0 bases from J, with 8 bases between. The CDR3 loop spans 15 amino acids. The CDR3 loop is CASSLRPGSYNEQFF. CDR3 nucleotide sequence: TGTGCCAGCAGCTTACGGCCAGGCTCCTACAATGAGCAGTTCTTC.

The rearrangement links TRBV19 to TRBJ2-5, with 7 positions matching TRBD2. V was clipped by 5 bases and J by 4 bases; unmatched bases: 7. Germline CDR1 reads LNHDA; CDR2 reads SQIVND (reference sequence). This CDR3 comprises 14 residues. CDR3 sequence reads: CASSFSGLPETQYF. In DNA, the CDR3 is TGTGCCAGTAGTTTCTCGGGACTACCAGAGACCCAGTACTTC.

The chain recombines TRBV10-2 with TRBJ2-7; TRBD1 aligns across 11 bases. The CDR3 totals 14 residues. V was pared by 5 bases and J by 3 bases, with 3 bases of the junction left unmatched. The germline V gene encodes CDR1 WSHSY and CDR2 SAAADI. CDR3 in DNA: TGCGCCAGCAGTACTGGGACAGGGGGCTACGAGCAGTACTTC. Translated, it gives CASSTGTGGYEQYF.

The chain recombines TRBV7-2 with TRBJ2-7; 7 bases agree with TRBD1. CDR3 size: 14 residues. J lost 5 bases, V lost 3 bases, and 7 bases had no gene match. CDR1 and CDR2 (germline): SGHTA, FQGNSA. CDR3 protein: CASSFLQGINEQYF. Written as DNA, the CDR3 is TGTGCCAGCAGCTTTTTACAGGGGATAAACGAGCAGTACTTC.

V gene TRBV14 combines with J gene TRBJ2-4; TRBD2 matches 7 bases. There are 15 residues in the CDR3. The V and J ends lost 5 bases and 1 base, in that order; junction bases with no gene match: 5. Germline CDR1 is SGHDN and CDR2 is FVKESK. For the CDR3, the DNA is TGTGCCAGCAGCAGGGCGGGAGTGGCCAAAAACATTCAGTACTTC. Translating gives CASSRAGVAKNIQYF. Complete variable domain (other parts from reference TRBV14 and TRBJ2-4): EAGVTQFPSHSVIEKGQTVTLRCDPISGHDNLYWYRRVMGKEIKFLLHFVKESKQDESGMPNNRFLAERTGGTYSTLKVQPAELEDSGVYFCASSRAGVAKNIQYFGAGTRLSVL.

This rearrangement joins TRBV24-1 to TRBJ1-5; 10 bases map to TRBD1. Germline V gene data show CDR1 as KGHDR and CDR2 as SFDVKD. V lost 3 bases to trimming and J lost 6 bases; unmatched junction nucleotides: 4. The CDR3 is made up of 15 amino acids. The CDR3 coding sequence is TGTGCCACCAGTGATCTGGACAGGGGGTTTCAGCCCCAGCATTTT. As protein: CATSDLDRGFQPQHF.

V usage is TRBV24-1 and J usage is TRBJ1-4; 9 bases line up with TRBD1. The CDR3 length is 16 residues. Germline V gene lookup returns CDR1 KGHDR and CDR2 SFDVKD. The ends lost 3 bases at V and 5 bases at J; junction bases unmatched: 6. The CDR3 DNA follows: TGTGCCACCAGTGATCGTCCCGGGACAGGGAATGAAAAACTGTTTTTT. Translation: CATSDRPGTGNEKLFF.

The V call is TRBV29-1, the J call TRBJ1-2; 10 nucleotides line up with TRBD1. J was trimmed by 5 bases and V by 6 bases; bases with no gene match: 6. The germline V gene has CDR1 SQVTM and CDR2 ANQGSEA. The CDR3 loop spans 13 amino acids. The CDR3 bases are TGCAGCGTAGGGACAGGGGAGAGATATGGCTACACCTTC. Translated, it gives CSVGTGERYGYTF.

The chain has TRBV29-1 and TRBJ2-1; 7 bases map to TRBD2. Per the germline V gene, CDR1 is SQVTM and CDR2 is ANQGSEA. The CDR3 loop spans 14 amino acids. With V trimmed by 7 bases and J by 6 bases, 12 bases remained unmatched. The CDR3 coding sequence is TGCAGCGACGCTGGTAGCGGGTCCACCAATGAGCAGTTCTTC. Its protein product is CSDAGSGSTNEQFF.

The chain links TRBV4-3 to TRBJ1-2; 7 nucleotides line up with TRBD1. The CDR3 loop spans 15 amino acids. The germline V gene has CDR1 LGHNA and CDR2 YSLEER. The trim removed 3 bases at V and 8 bases at J, leaving 12 bases unmatched. CDR3 bases: TGCGCCAGCAGCCATGCTTCTCGACAGGGAAAAGGCTACACCTTC. This gives the protein CASSHASRQGKGYTF.